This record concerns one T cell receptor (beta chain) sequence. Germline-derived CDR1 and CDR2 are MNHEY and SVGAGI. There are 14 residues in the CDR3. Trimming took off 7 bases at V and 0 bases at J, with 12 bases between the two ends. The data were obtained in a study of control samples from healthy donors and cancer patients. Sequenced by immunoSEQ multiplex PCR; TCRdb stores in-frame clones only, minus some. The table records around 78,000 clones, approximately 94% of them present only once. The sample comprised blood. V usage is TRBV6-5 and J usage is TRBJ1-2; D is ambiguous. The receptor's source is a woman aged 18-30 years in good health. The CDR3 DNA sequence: TGTGCCAGCAAGTCCAGCATTTCTAACTATGGCTACACCTTC. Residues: CASKSSISNYGYTF.